Below are 27 T cell receptor beta chains sequenced from a single sample in a study of monozygotic twins with inflammatory bowel disease. Following a re-call of the 5' RACE reads, TCRdb has one entry per CDR3 protein and lacks DNA. This specimen shows 400,000 or so distinct CDR3 sequences; the ten leading clones hold about 2.2%. The sample consisted of blood. The source is a human donor with ulcerative colitis or Crohn's disease, or a healthy co-twin of an affected twin (not recorded which).

This sequence joins TRBV13 and TRBJ1-5; TCRdb outputs TRBD1, but without DNA this stays unchecked. From germline, CDR1 is PRHDT and CDR2 FYEKMQ (reference sequence). CDR3 length: 14 amino acids. This CDR3 reads CASSWGQTNQPQHF.

V gene TRBV5-1 combines with J gene TRBJ2-1. Germline V CDR1 and CDR2: SGHRS, YFSETQ. The CDR3 spans 16 residues. CDR3: CASSLGHRDPSVEQFF. The full variable domain, rest sourced from reference TRBV5-1 and TRBJ2-1, is KAGVTQTPRYLIKTRGQQVTLSCSPISGHRSVSWYQQTPGQGLQFLFEYFSETQRNKGNFPGRFSGRQFSNSRSEMNVSTLELGDSALYLCASSLGHRDPSVEQFFGPGTRLTVL.

CDR3 amino acids: CASTPGGSSTDTQYF. The genes are TRBV12-3 or TRBV12-4 and TRBJ2-3; absent DNA, TCRdb's TRBD2 call cannot be checked. The CDR3 is 15 amino acids.

The chain couples TRBV27 to TRBJ2-7; the D gene TCRdb calls, TRBD1, cannot be checked with no DNA. The CDR3 has 16 residues. Germline CDR1 MNHEY, CDR2 SMNVEV (reference sequence). This chain's CDR3 is CASSLRGRTGPIEQYF.

This chain connects TRBV30 to TRBJ2-1. Germline CDR1 and CDR2: GTSNPN and SVGIG (reference sequence). The CDR3 runs 12 residues. The CDR3 here is CAWSVSYNEQFF.

CDR3 in amino acids: CASSPLGLAGPEQFF. The rearrangement uses TRBV7-9 and TRBJ2-1; TCRdb proposes TRBD2, but this gene call is untestable without DNA. The CDR3 loop spans 15 amino acids. Germline V gives CDR1 SEHNR, CDR2 FQNEAQ (reference sequence).

The chain is built from TRBV4-2 and TRBJ1-6; TCRdb calls TRBD1, which cannot be checked without DNA. This CDR3 is built from 17 residues. Germline loops: CDR1 LGHNA, CDR2 YNFKEQ. The CDR3 is CASSHPTGGSYNSPLHF.

This rearrangement joins TRBV5-1 to TRBJ1-1; TCRdb selects TRBD1, and the lack of DNA leaves this call unchecked. The CDR3 sequence is 14 residues long. The germline V gene has CDR1 SGHRS and CDR2 YFSETQ. The chain's CDR3 is CASSLGQGVLEAFF.

The genes are TRBV6-1 and TRBJ2-1; as DNA is missing, the TRBD2 call by TCRdb cannot be tested. The CDR3 is made up of 16 amino acids. Per the germline V gene, CDR1 is MNHNS and CDR2 is SASEGT. The CDR3 loop is CASSRWPLGRNNEQFF.

This chain joins TRBV7-3 and TRBJ2-2; the TCRdb call, TRBD1, lacks DNA for checking. CDR1 is SGHTA and CDR2 is FQGTGA in the germline V gene. The CDR3 runs to 14 residues. CDR3 residues: CASSQGAATGELFF.

The rearrangement uses TRBV29-1 and TRBJ2-3. The CDR3 length is 12 residues. Germline assignment: CDR1 SQVTM and CDR2 ANQGSEA. The CDR3 sequence: CSVGSYTDTQYF.

This sequence joins TRBV13 and TRBJ2-7; there is no DNA to check the TCRdb D call of TRBD2. This CDR3 has 15 amino acids. Germline CDR1 is PRHDT and CDR2 is FYEKMQ (reference sequence). This chain's CDR3 is CASSLRLAGSYEQYF.

The chain joins TRBV28 to TRBJ1-3; TCRdb's D call, TRBD1, is unchecked because there is no DNA. The CDR3 is 16 amino acids. The germline V gene has CDR1 MDHEN and CDR2 SYDVKM. The CDR3 sequence is CASSFSTGGVGNTIYF.

The chain combines TRBV25-1 with TRBJ1-5; TCRdb indicates TRBD1, and absent DNA this call remains unverified. The CDR3 is 14 amino acids. CDR1 and CDR2 from the germline V gene are MGHDK and SYGVNS. CDR3 amino acids: CASSEYAGHQPQHF.

The V gene is TRBV13, the J gene TRBJ1-2; the TCRdb D gene call, TRBD1, has no DNA to confirm it. The CDR3 consists of 13 residues. Germline V lookup: CDR1 PRHDT, CDR2 FYEKMQ (reference sequence). The CDR3 sequence is CASSARDRGGYTF.

The CDR3 loop reads CATSDSEYSAGTGELFF. The chain links TRBV24-1 to TRBJ2-2. The CDR3 loop spans 17 amino acids. Germline loops: CDR1 KGHDR, CDR2 SFDVKD.

CDR3 protein: CASSLSLGTGVYNEQFF. The V call is TRBV7-2, the J call TRBJ2-1; checking the TCRdb D call of TRBD1 is not possible without DNA. CDR3 length: 17 residues. Germline values: CDR1 SGHTA, CDR2 FQGNSA.

The gene calls are TRBV7-9 and TRBJ2-3; TCRdb names TRBD2, which stays unverified in the absence of DNA. The CDR3 runs 16 residues. Germline CDR1 SEHNR, CDR2 FQNEAQ (reference sequence). The CDR3 region is CASSVGQAPPAATQYF.

V usage is TRBV7-2 and J usage is TRBJ1-2; TCRdb names TRBD1, which stays unverified in the absence of DNA. The CDR3 is made up of 15 amino acids. Germline values: CDR1 SGHTA, CDR2 FQGNSA. The CDR3 region is CASSPMGQGNYGYTF.

The rearrangement uses TRBV6-5 and TRBJ2-5; TCRdb's D call of TRBD2 is untestable without DNA. Germline V gives CDR1 MNHEY, CDR2 SVGAGI. The CDR3 sequence is 13 residues long. CDR3 loop: CASSLDEGKTQYF.

The chain carries TRBV15 and TRBJ1-4; no DNA is available, so the TRBD1 call from TCRdb remains unchecked. Per germline, CDR1 LNHNV and CDR2 YYDKDF (reference sequence). The CDR3 has 17 amino acids. The CDR3: CATSRDPSDRVGEKLFF.

This chain connects TRBV24-1 to TRBJ2-2. The CDR3 contains 14 residues. The germline V gene has CDR1 KGHDR and CDR2 SFDVKD. CDR3 region: CATSAMGSAGELFF.

This chain uses TRBV4-1 with TRBJ2-5; the TCRdb D gene call, TRBD2, has no DNA to confirm it. The germline CDR1 and CDR2 sequences are MGHRA and YSYEKL. This CDR3 contains 15 residues. CDR3 sequence: CASSRGGTSGETQYF.

V usage is TRBV29-1 and J usage is TRBJ2-2; TCRdb indicates TRBD2, and absent DNA this call remains unverified. CDR1 and CDR2 from the germline V gene are SQVTM and ANQGSEA. The CDR3 is 14 amino acids. The CDR3 reads CSVEAGLANGELFF.

The gene calls are TRBV20-1 and TRBJ1-2; TCRdb picks TRBD1, but there is no DNA to check that call. The length of the CDR3 is 12 residues. Germline lookup yields CDR1 DFQATT and CDR2 SNEGSKA (reference sequence). The CDR3 is CSAPGQKYGYTF.

This chain links TRBV4-3 with TRBJ1-4; TCRdb outputs TRBD1, but without DNA this stays unchecked. Germline V lookup: CDR1 LGHNA, CDR2 YSLEER. The CDR3 loop spans 15 amino acids. The CDR3 loop is CASSPTLGPNEKLFF.

This chain joins TRBV6-2 or TRBV6-3 and TRBJ1-5; the TCRdb call, TRBD1, lacks DNA for checking. The CDR3 is 14 residues long. CDR1 is MNHEY and CDR2 is SVGEGT in the germline V gene. The CDR3 protein is CASSYHQGNQPQHF.